Below, 14 T cell receptor beta chains from the same sample are listed, as sequenced in a study of T-cell reconstitution after alpha-beta-depleted transplantation in children. The TCRbeta library incorporated unique molecular identifiers. Via MiXCR, TCRdb re-called the PCR reads, giving one row per CDR3 protein. This sample yields around 410,000 distinct CDR3 sequences, of which roughly 10% are seen a single time; nearly 5.5% belongs to the top ten. The specimen was PBMCs from the stem cell graft donor, collected from the stem cell graft. The receptors here all came from a human donor who donated a stem cell graft to a child with acute myeloid leukemia.

This clonotype was observed at least ten times. The chain is built from TRBV29-1 and TRBJ2-1; no definite D call. The CDR3 consists of 12 residues. Germline V gene data show CDR1 as SQVTM and CDR2 as ANQGSEA. V lost 4 bases to trimming and J lost 8 bases, with 12 bases between them. This chain's CDR3 is CSVGEARYEQFF. The CDR3 coding sequence is TGCAGCGTTGGTGAGGCCCGGTATGAGCAGTTCTTC.

The chain combines TRBV12-3 or TRBV12-4 with TRBJ1-6; D remains ambiguous. This CDR3 region has 16 residues. V was pared by 7 bases and J by 5 bases, with 18 bases between. CDR3 loop: CASTDNGPRDNSPLHF. CDR3 nucleotides: TGTGCCAGCACCGACAATGGGCCGCGGGATAATTCACCCCTCCACTTT.

A remark on this clonotype: At one end, the junction sequence differs from germline, possibly due to a read error. V and J are TRBV12-3 or TRBV12-4 and TRBJ2-6; D remains unclear. The length of the CDR3 is 12 residues. The DNA for the CDR3 is TGTGCCAGCACTCCGGAAGCCAACGTCCTGTCTTTC. It specifies CASTPEANVLSF.

This clonotype showed up many times. The gene calls are TRBV12-3 or TRBV12-4 and TRBJ1-4; D is unclear. V shed 6 bases and J shed 4 bases, with 9 bases lying between them. The CDR3 extends over 13 amino acids. This CDR3 is CASSFDHNEKLFF. CDR3 coding DNA: TGTGCCAGCAGCTTCGACCATAATGAAAAACTGTTTTTT.

This clonotype was detected only a few times. The chain's CDR3 is CASSERQASEAFF. The CDR3 DNA sequence: TGCGCCAGCAGCGAGAGACAGGCCTCTGAAGCTTTCTTT. The chain couples TRBV5-1 to TRBJ1-1, with D possibly matching TRBD1 (6 bases). CDR1 is SGHRS, CDR2 YFSETQ, per germline. V lost 4 bases and J 6 bases, leaving 13 bases between the germline ends. This CDR3 is 13 amino acids long.

V is TRBV12-3 or TRBV12-4 and J is TRBJ1-1, with a possible D match to TRBD1 (6 bases). The CDR3 runs 14 residues. The germline V and J ends were trimmed by 2 bases and 5 bases, with 12 bases remaining between them. For the CDR3, the DNA is TGTGCCAGCAGTTTAAGCGGCAGGGGTACTGAAGCTTTCTTT. Its translation is CASSLSGRGTEAFF.

The genes are TRBV5-1 and TRBJ1-2, with a weak D call TRBD1 (5 bases). The length of the CDR3 is 15 residues. Germline CDR1 and CDR2: SGHRS and YFSETQ. V was pared by 4 bases and J by 3 bases, with 16 bases between. Here the CDR3 DNA reads TGCGCCAGCAGCCCTGACAGCGAAACCCACTATGGCTACACCTTC. This codes for CASSPDSETHYGYTF.

CDR3 coding DNA: TGTGCCAGCAGAAATCACCGGGACAGGGGGCGCGACACTGAAGCTTTCTTT. Translating gives CASRNHRDRGRDTEAFF. The V call is TRBV6-1, the J call TRBJ1-1, with 12 nucleotides matching TRBD1. CDR3 length: 17 amino acids. V lost 6 bases and J lost 3; bases outside the gene matches: 11. The germline CDR1 and CDR2 sequences are MNHNS and SASEGT.

This clonotype was picked up many times. The CDR3 reads CSARSQGGNQPQHF. In DNA, the CDR3 is TGCAGTGCTAGAAGCCAGGGGGGGAATCAGCCCCAGCATTTT. This sequence joins TRBV20-1 and TRBJ1-5, with 7 bases lining up with TRBD1. The junction had 5 bases not matched to a gene; V was cut back by 2 bases and J by 4 bases. The CDR3 has 14 residues. From germline, CDR1 is DFQATT and CDR2 SNEGSKA (reference sequence).

This clonotype was seen a few times. This rearrangement joins TRBV10-3 to TRBJ2-2, with 10 nucleotides matching TRBD2. Trimming took 7 bases from V and 4 from J; bases not matched to a gene: 6. The V gene's germline CDR1 is ENHRY and CDR2 SYGVKD. The length of the CDR3 is 15 residues. CDR3 in amino acids: CAITNSGGTTGELFF. The CDR3 nucleotides are TGTGCCATCACTAATAGCGGGGGGACCACCGGGGAGCTGTTTTTT.

V usage is TRBV20-1 and J usage is TRBJ2-5, with D unclear. This CDR3 comprises 13 residues. CDR1 DFQATT and CDR2 SNEGSKA come from the germline V gene (reference sequence). Trimming cost V 3 bases and J 1 base, with 9 bases left between them. This chain's CDR3 is CSASTRSQETQYF. The CDR3 coding sequence is TGCAGTGCTAGCACCAGATCCCAAGAGACCCAGTACTTC.

The chain couples TRBV6-2 or TRBV6-3 to TRBJ2-2; D is undetermined. Germline V gene lookup returns CDR1 MNHEY and CDR2 SVGEGT. The CDR3 is 14 residues long. Trimming shortened V by 0 bases and J by 5 bases, and 7 bases separated the two germline ends. CDR3 loop: CASSYSTTTGELFF. CDR3 DNA sequence: TGTGCCAGCAGTTACTCGACCACAACCGGGGAGCTGTTTTTT.

This chain links TRBV6-2 or TRBV6-3 with TRBJ2-7; D gene uncertain. The ends were cut back, 3 bases at V and 6 bases at J, with 6 bases in the middle. This CDR3 spans 11 amino acids. Germline CDR1 is MNHEY and CDR2 is SVGEGT. As DNA, the CDR3 is TGTGCCAGCAGTTATACGGGCGAGCAGTACTTC. Translation: CASSYTGEQYF.

The chain combines TRBV5-1 with TRBJ2-5; D is uncertain. Trimming stripped 0 bases from V and 0 bases from J, with 12 bases between. Germline CDR1 is SGHRS and CDR2 is YFSETQ. The CDR3 runs to 16 residues. The CDR3 DNA reads as TGCGCCAGCAGCTTGGGAGTCATTGTGGACCAAGAGACCCAGTACTTC. The encoded protein is CASSLGVIVDQETQYF.